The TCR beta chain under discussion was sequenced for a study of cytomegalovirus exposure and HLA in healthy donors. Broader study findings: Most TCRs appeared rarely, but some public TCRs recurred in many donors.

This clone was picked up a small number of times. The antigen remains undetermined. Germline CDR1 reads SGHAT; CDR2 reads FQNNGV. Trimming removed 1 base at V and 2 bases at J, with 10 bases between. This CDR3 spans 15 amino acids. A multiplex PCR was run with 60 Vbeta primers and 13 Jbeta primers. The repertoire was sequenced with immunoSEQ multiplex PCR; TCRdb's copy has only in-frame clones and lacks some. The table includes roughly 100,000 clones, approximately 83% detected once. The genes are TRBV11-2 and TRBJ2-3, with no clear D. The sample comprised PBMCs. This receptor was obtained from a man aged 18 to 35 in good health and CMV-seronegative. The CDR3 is CASSLGTLITDTQYF. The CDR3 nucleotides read TGTGCCAGCAGCTTAGGAACTCTGATCACAGATACGCAGTATTTT.